Listed here are 21 T cell receptor beta chains from one sample, sequenced in a study of blood T cells in healthy people across ages. Through a sample-barcoded 5' primer and a J-beta primer mix, a second PCR was run for roughly 7 to 12 cycles. One entry per CDR3 protein results from TCRdb running MiXCR on the 5' RACE reads. Of roughly 700,000 distinct CDR3 sequences detected, roughly 25% appear once; the ten largest clones hold 9.4%. These same data were also listed under a study on T cells of mothers and their children.

The sample comprised blood. The receptors were sampled from a boy aged 5-17 years in good health.

J is TRBJ2-1 and V is TRBV7-9; D possibly matches TRBD1 or TRBD2 (5 bases each). Germline V gives CDR1 SEHNR, CDR2 FQNEAQ (reference sequence). With 5 bases removed from V and 8 bases from J, the gap between germline ends came to 19 bases. The CDR3 is 15 residues long. The CDR3, as DNA: TGTGCCAGCAGCCACCGGGACGGAGTTCGAGATGAGCAGTTCTTC. Residues: CASSHRDGVRDEQFF.

The V call is TRBV27, the J call TRBJ2-5; D could derive from TRBD1 or TRBD2 (6 bases each). Per the germline V gene, CDR1 is MNHEY and CDR2 is SMNVEV (reference sequence). The CDR3 runs to 13 residues. Trimming removed 5 bases at V and 4 bases at J, with 11 bases between. DNA of the CDR3: TGTGCCAGCAGTCCGGGGGCCCCAGAGACCCAGTACTTC. Protein product: CASSPGAPETQYF.

This clonotype was detected a few times. The chain uses TRBV7-9 and TRBJ2-3; a weak D match, TRBD1 (6 bases). Germline lookup yields CDR1 SEHNR and CDR2 FQNEAQ (reference sequence). The V and J ends lost 4 bases and 1 base respectively, with 12 bases between them. This CDR3 is built from 15 residues. For the CDR3, the DNA is TGTGCCAGCAGCTCACCACAGGGCGGCACAGATACGCAGTATTTT. As protein: CASSSPQGGTDTQYF.

This clonotype occurred a few times. The chain uses TRBV5-1 and TRBJ2-2; no clear D. The CDR3 spans 16 residues. V was trimmed by 0 bases and J by 7 bases, leaving 16 bases between them. Germline loops: CDR1 SGHRS, CDR2 YFSETQ. The CDR3 loop reads CASSLAVADGNGELFF. The CDR3 nucleotides are TGCGCCAGCAGCTTGGCCGTGGCGGATGGGAACGGGGAGCTGTTTTTT.

This chain links TRBV7-2 with TRBJ2-3, with D perhaps TRBD2 (6 bases). The CDR3 runs to 15 residues. V gave up 5 bases and J gave up 10 bases, with 22 bases separating them. CDR1 and CDR2 (germline): SGHTA, FQGNSA. The CDR3 region is CASSQEGRIRDAQYF. The CDR3 DNA follows: TGTGCCAGCAGCCAGGAGGGCCGCATAAGGGACGCGCAGTATTTT.

This chain uses TRBV9 with TRBJ2-5; tentatively, D is TRBD2 (5 bases). The CDR3 has 12 residues. V lost 7 bases and J 7 bases, leaving 14 bases between the germline ends. CDR1 and CDR2 from the germline V gene are SGDLS and YYNGEE. CDR3 sequence (DNA): TGTGCCAGCGGTGGAGGATGGGGGACCCAGTACTTC. It encodes CASGGGWGTQYF. Filled out from reference TRBV9 and TRBJ2-5, the complete variable domain reads DSGVTQTPKHLITATGQRVTLRCSPRSGDLSVYWYQQSLDQGLQFLIQYYNGEERAKGNILERFSAQQFPDLHSELNLSSLELGDSALYFCASGGGWGTQYFGPGTRLLVL.

V is TRBV6-2 or TRBV6-3 and J is TRBJ2-1; D gene ambiguous. The DNA end is a closer match to TRBJ2-5, so the J assignment may be wrong. The length of the CDR3 is 14 residues. In germline, CDR1 is MNHEY, CDR2 SVGEGT. The CDR3 DNA is TGTGCCAGCAGTTACATAAACAGCCAAGAGACCCAGTACTTC. Translating it yields CASSYINSQETQYF.

V gene TRBV20-1 combines with J gene TRBJ2-1; 12 nucleotides agree with TRBD2. V gave up 2 bases and J gave up 16 bases; unmatched junction bases: 15. Germline CDR1 and CDR2: DFQATT and SNEGSKA (reference sequence). The CDR3 has 15 amino acids. The CDR3 DNA sequence: TGCAGTGCTAGACAACTAGCGGGGGGCCCTCCCGGGGCCTTCTTC. Translated, it gives CSARQLAGGPPGAFF.

At least ten counts were recorded for this clonotype. CDR3 protein: CASSPTGGYEQYF. CDR3 DNA: TGTGCCAGCAGCCCCACAGGGGGCTACGAGCAGTACTTC. The J gene is TRBJ2-7, the V gene TRBV12-3 or TRBV12-4; 8 bases agree with TRBD1. Trimming at V came to 6 bases and at J to 3 bases, leaving 4 bases not matched to a gene. The CDR3 has 13 residues.

This clonotype was found a few times. This chain uses TRBV28 with TRBJ2-2; D gene uncertain. V gave up 6 bases and J gave up 3 bases, with 8 bases separating them. The CDR3 consists of 13 residues. CDR1 is MDHEN, CDR2 SYDVKM, per germline. CDR3 sequence: CASRGWYTGELFF. CDR3 DNA: TGTGCCAGCAGGGGGTGGTACACCGGGGAGCTGTTTTTT.

V usage is TRBV9 and J usage is TRBJ2-1; the D gene could be TRBD1 or TRBD2 (5 bases each). The CDR3 is made up of 12 amino acids. CDR1 is SGDLS and CDR2 is YYNGEE in the germline V gene. The V gene lost 4 bases and the J gene lost 15 bases, with 17 bases spanning the gap. DNA of the CDR3: TGTGCCAGCAGCTCTGAGGGGATCTCGGCGTTCTTC. Translation gives CASSSEGISAFF.

This chain joins TRBV20-1 and TRBJ2-5, with 9 bases that match TRBD2. In germline, CDR1 is DFQATT, CDR2 SNEGSKA (reference sequence). V shed 1 base and J 5 bases; nucleotides not matched to a gene: 5. The CDR3 runs 14 residues. CDR3 loop: CSARGGGAWETQYF. The CDR3 DNA is TGCAGTGCTAGAGGCGGGGGGGCCTGGGAGACCCAGTACTTC.

This clonotype showed up just a few times. V gene TRBV20-1 combines with J gene TRBJ2-5; maybe TRBD2 (6 bases). Germline V gives CDR1 DFQATT, CDR2 SNEGSKA (reference sequence). V lost 5 bases, J lost 7 bases, and 8 bases lay in between. This CDR3 spans 10 amino acids. The CDR3 reads CSALEGTQYF. In DNA, the CDR3 is TGCAGTGCTTTGGAGGGGACCCAGTACTTC.

The chain couples TRBV4-1 to TRBJ2-5, with 7 nucleotides matching TRBD1. The J call may be incorrect, as the DNA end agrees better with TRBJ2-7. CDR3 length equals 16 residues. Per the germline V gene, CDR1 is MGHRA and CDR2 is YSYEKL. For the CDR3, the DNA is TGCGCCAGCAGCCAAGGCCGGGACAGAGCCTCCTACGAGCAGTACTTC. Amino acids: CASSQGRDRASYEQYF.

J is TRBJ2-7 and V is TRBV29-1; 9 bases line up with TRBD2. CDR3 length: 14 residues. CDR1 and CDR2 from the germline V gene are SQVTM and ANQGSEA. Trimming removed 4 bases from V and 1 base from J; junction bases left unmatched: 5. In DNA, the CDR3 is TGCAGCGTTGCTGCTAGCGGGGAATCCTACGAGCAGTACTTC. It translates to CSVAASGESYEQYF.

This clonotype was counted between two and nine times. V usage is TRBV29-1 and J usage is TRBJ2-2, with D perhaps matching TRBD1 or TRBD2 (6 bases each). Per the germline V gene, CDR1 is SQVTM and CDR2 is ANQGSEA. This CDR3 contains 15 residues. Trimming cost V 1 base and J 0 bases, with 9 bases left between them. The CDR3 is CSVEGGGPNTGELFF. CDR3 nucleotides: TGCAGCGTTGAAGGTGGGGGGCCGAACACCGGGGAGCTGTTTTTT.

This clonotype has only a few counts. This chain connects TRBV15 to TRBJ2-5; TRBD1 agrees at 11 bases. The DNA end favors TRBJ2-1, so the J call may be wrong. The CDR3 length is 14 residues. Per germline, CDR1 LNHNV and CDR2 YYDKDF (reference sequence). CDR3 sequence reads: CATSRDRGLNEQFF. CDR3 DNA sequence: TGTGCCACCAGCAGGGACAGGGGGCTCAATGAGCAGTTCTTC.

The rearrangement links TRBV20-1 to TRBJ2-7; D ambiguous. Germline-derived CDR1 and CDR2 are DFQATT and SNEGSKA (reference sequence). Trimming removed 3 bases at V and 3 bases at J, with 6 bases between. CDR3 length equals 11 residues. DNA for the CDR3: TGCAGTGCTAGCGAAGGCTACGAGCAGTACTTC. Amino acid sequence: CSASEGYEQYF.

This clonotype appeared a few times. This sequence joins TRBV5-5 and TRBJ2-7; D uncertain. V lost 0 bases, J lost 2 bases, and 6 bases lay in between. Germline lookup yields CDR1 SGHKS and CDR2 YYEKEE (reference sequence). The CDR3 contains 13 residues. The CDR3 loop is CASSLVSAYEQYF. In DNA, the CDR3 is TGTGCCAGCAGCTTGGTTTCAGCCTACGAGCAGTACTTC.

The sample holds a few counts of this clonotype. V usage is TRBV20-1 and J usage is TRBJ2-5; 10 bases fit TRBD2. The end of the DNA is better explained by TRBJ2-1, so the J call may be wrong. CDR1 DFQATT and CDR2 SNEGSKA come from the germline V gene (reference sequence). The CDR3 has 21 amino acids. The chain's CDR3 is CSARQGWPSGSTYILDNEQFF. CDR3 DNA: TGCAGTGCTAGACAGGGGTGGCCTAGCGGGAGTACTTATATACTTGACAATGAGCAGTTCTTC.

As for this clonotype: A junction boundary mismatches the germline segment, possibly from a read error. The CDR3 sequence: CSVEVASGVLYNEQLF. In DNA form, the CDR3 reads TGCAGCGTTGAAGTTGCTAGCGGGGTTCTTTACAATGAGCAGCTCTTC. This chain uses TRBV29-1 with TRBJ2-7; 9 bases are a match to TRBD2. The germline gives CDR1 SQVTM, CDR2 ANQGSEA. CDR3 length equals 16 residues.